This TCR beta chain was obtained from a study of OX40 agonist ivuxolimab in advanced cancers. Study at large: Prior checkpoint blockade (anti-PD-1, anti-PD-L1 or anti-CTLA-4) was permitted; approximately 40% had it. Whole-study results and caveats: CD4+ T cells averaged fewer expanded clones than CD8+ T cells.

The count of this clone is one. The antigen is not known. V shed 5 bases and J 5 bases; nucleotides not matched to a gene: 12. Germline V gene lookup returns CDR1 MGHDK and CDR2 SYGVNS. The CDR3 extends over 16 amino acids. TCRdb's table, derived via immunoSEQ multiplex PCR, lists solely in-frame clones and lacks some. Of approximately 82,000 clones in the sample, 80% to 95% were seen once. This chain uses TRBV25-1 with TRBJ2-7, with 10 bases aligning to TRBD1. This clonotype was obtained from an adult with an advanced solid tumor such as melanoma, head and neck, liver or kidney cancer. The material was CD4+ or CD8+ T cells sorted from blood, obtained in a trial of the OX40 agonist ivuxolimab. In DNA form, the CDR3 reads TGTGCCAGCAGTATCGTGAGGGGACAGGGGTTCAACGAGCAGTACTTC. This codes for CASSIVRGQGFNEQYF.